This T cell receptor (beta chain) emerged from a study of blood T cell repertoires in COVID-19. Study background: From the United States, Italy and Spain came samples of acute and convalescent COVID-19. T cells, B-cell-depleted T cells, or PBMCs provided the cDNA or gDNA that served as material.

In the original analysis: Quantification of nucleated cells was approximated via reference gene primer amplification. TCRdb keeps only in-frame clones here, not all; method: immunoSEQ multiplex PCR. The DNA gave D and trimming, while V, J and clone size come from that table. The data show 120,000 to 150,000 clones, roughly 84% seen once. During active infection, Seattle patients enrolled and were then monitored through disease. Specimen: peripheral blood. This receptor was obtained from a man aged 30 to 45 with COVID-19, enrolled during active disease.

The CDR3 is CASSFVGQGADTQYF. The CDR3 coding sequence is TGTGCCAGCAGCTTCGTTGGACAGGGGGCAGATACGCAGTATTTT. The chain carries TRBV7-2 and TRBJ2-3; 10 nucleotides align to TRBD1. The CDR3 contains 15 residues. CDR1 and CDR2 from the germline V gene are SGHTA and FQGNSA. V was clipped by 3 bases and J by 4 bases; unmatched bases: 4.